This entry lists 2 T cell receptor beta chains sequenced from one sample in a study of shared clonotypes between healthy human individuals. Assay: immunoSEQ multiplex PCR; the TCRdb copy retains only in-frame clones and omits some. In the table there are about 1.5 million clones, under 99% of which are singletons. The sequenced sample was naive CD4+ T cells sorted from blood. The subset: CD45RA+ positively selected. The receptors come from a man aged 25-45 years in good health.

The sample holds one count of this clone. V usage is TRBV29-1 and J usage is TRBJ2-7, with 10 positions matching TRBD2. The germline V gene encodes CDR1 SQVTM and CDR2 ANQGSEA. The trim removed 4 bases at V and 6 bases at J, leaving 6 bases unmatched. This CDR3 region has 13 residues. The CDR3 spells CSVGWLAGAEQYF. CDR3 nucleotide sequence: TGCAGCGTTGGGTGGCTAGCGGGAGCCGAGCAGTACTTC.

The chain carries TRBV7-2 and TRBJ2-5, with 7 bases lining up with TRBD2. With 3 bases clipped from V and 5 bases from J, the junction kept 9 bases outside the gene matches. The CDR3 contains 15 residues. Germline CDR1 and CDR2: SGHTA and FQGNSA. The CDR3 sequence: CASSFGTLGGETQYF. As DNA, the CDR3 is TGTGCCAGCAGCTTTGGGACCCTCGGGGGGGAGACCCAGTACTTC.